The clone carrying this TCR beta chain was seen a handful of times. The library targeted TCRbeta and was prepared with unique molecular identifiers. TCRdb recomputed calls from the PCR reads with MiXCR, one row per CDR3 protein. The sample shows fewer than 1 million distinct CDR3 sequences, under 20% of them seen only once. Germline loops: CDR1 SGHRS, CDR2 YFSETQ. J gave up 0 bases and V 7 bases, and 19 bases lay outside the gene matches. The CDR3 length is 19 residues. This entry is derived from a study of T-cell reconstitution after alpha-beta-depleted transplantation in children. Sequencing used PBMCs, mostly from graft donor cells, obtained 360 days after TCRalphabeta/CD19-depleted stem cell transplant. The rearrangement joins TRBV5-1 to TRBJ1-5, with TRBD1 matching 7 bases. This TCR was sampled from a male patient aged 10 to 17 who had a stem cell transplant for acute lymphoblastic leukemia, so the T cells may come from the graft donor. The CDR3 sequence: CASQPGVGTAHYSNQPQHF. The DNA of the CDR3 is TGCGCCAGCCAGCCTGGCGTTGGGACAGCTCACTATAGCAATCAGCCCCAGCATTTT.